The 10 T cell receptor beta chains below come from one sample, sequenced in a study of OX40 agonist ivuxolimab in advanced cancers. The assay was immunoSEQ multiplex PCR, and TCRdb's table has in-frame clones only and misses some. The sample lists about 100,000 clones, over 75% occurring once. Sequenced here: CD4+ or CD8+ T cells sorted from blood, sampled in a trial of the OX40 agonist ivuxolimab. These receptors originate from an adult with an advanced solid tumor such as melanoma, head and neck, liver or kidney cancer.

This chain links TRBV6-5 with TRBJ2-5; tentatively, D is TRBD1 or TRBD2 (5 bases each). Germline values: CDR1 MNHEY, CDR2 SVGAGI. The CDR3 runs 13 residues. With 6 bases removed from V and 3 bases from J, the gap between germline ends came to 11 bases. For the CDR3, the DNA is TGTGCCAGCAGAGGGACCCCTAAAGAGACCCAGTACTTC. As protein: CASRGTPKETQYF.

The chain has TRBV6-5 and TRBJ1-2; D not certain. The ends were cut back, 2 bases at V and 2 bases at J, with 15 bases in the middle. Germline V gene sequence: CDR1 MNHEY, CDR2 SVGAGI. This CDR3 contains 16 residues. CDR3: CASSYSPSAWNYGYTF. The CDR3 DNA follows: TGTGCCAGCAGTTACAGTCCTTCCGCGTGGAACTATGGCTACACCTTC.

This chain links TRBV19 with TRBJ2-3, with no clear D. The CDR3 contains 14 residues. Deletions cut 5 bases from V and 0 bases from J, with 9 bases between. Per the germline V gene, CDR1 is LNHDA and CDR2 is SQIVND (reference sequence). The CDR3 protein is CASSPYPSTDTQYF. CDR3 bases: TGTGCCAGTAGTCCCTACCCTAGCACAGATACGCAGTATTTT.

The chain joins TRBV10-3 to TRBJ1-2, with 7 bases lining up with TRBD1. The junction had 3 bases not matched to a gene; V was cut back by 4 bases and J by 7 bases. This CDR3 is 12 amino acids long. Germline loops: CDR1 ENHRY, CDR2 SYGVKD. CDR3 in amino acids: CAISGQGVGYTF. The CDR3 DNA sequence: TGTGCCATCAGTGGACAGGGAGTTGGCTACACCTTC.

The chain's CDR3 is CASSLGAASTDTQYF. DNA of the CDR3: TGCGCCAGCAGCTTGGGGGCAGCTAGCACAGATACGCAGTATTTT. This chain uses TRBV5-1 with TRBJ2-3; the D is unclear. The V gene's germline CDR1 is SGHRS and CDR2 YFSETQ. The germline V and J ends were trimmed by 0 bases and 0 bases, with 8 bases remaining between them. The CDR3 covers 15 residues. The whole variable domain, remainder taken from reference TRBV5-1 and TRBJ2-3, is KAGVTQTPRYLIKTRGQQVTLSCSPISGHRSVSWYQQTPGQGLQFLFEYFSETQRNKGNFPGRFSGRQFSNSRSEMNVSTLELGDSALYLCASSLGAASTDTQYFGPGTRLTVL.

The V and J genes are TRBV5-1 and TRBJ2-3, with a possible D match to TRBD1 (6 bases). V lost 4 bases and J lost 1, with 16 bases in between. The length of the CDR3 is 16 residues. Germline lookup yields CDR1 SGHRS and CDR2 YFSETQ. The CDR3 is CASSQETGARTDTQYF. CDR3 sequence (DNA): TGCGCCAGCAGCCAAGAGACAGGAGCGCGCACAGATACGCAGTATTTT.

This clone showed up just a few times. The V call is TRBV7-8, the J call TRBJ2-7; perhaps TRBD2 as D (6 bases). The V gene's germline CDR1 is SGHVS and CDR2 FQNEAQ. Trimming took off 5 bases at V and 7 bases at J, with 15 bases between the two ends. This CDR3 is built from 13 residues. The CDR3: CASSGGTLREQYF. The DNA of the CDR3 is TGTGCCAGCAGCGGGGGGACTCTACGTGAGCAGTACTTC.

The V and J genes are TRBV4-1 and TRBJ2-1; possibly TRBD2 for D (7 bases). From germline, CDR1 is MGHRA and CDR2 YSYEKL. The CDR3 is 17 residues long. Trimming took off 0 bases at V and 3 bases at J, with 15 bases between the two ends. CDR3 in DNA: TGCGCCAGCAGCCAAGATAGGGGGGGGGATATCTACAATGAGCAGTTCTTC. It codes for CASSQDRGGDIYNEQFF.

The chain has TRBV5-1 and TRBJ2-7; 7 nucleotides agree with TRBD1. Losses at the gene ends were 4 bases for V and 3 bases for J; bases not matched to a gene: 13. Germline V lookup: CDR1 SGHRS, CDR2 YFSETQ. CDR3 size: 16 residues. The CDR3 DNA is TGCGCCAGCAGCGAGACAGGGCGGTCGATTGACTACGAGCAGTACTTC. Translation gives CASSETGRSIDYEQYF.

The chain is built from TRBV27 and TRBJ1-1; perhaps TRBD1 as D (6 bases). Germline V gene data show CDR1 as MNHEY and CDR2 as SMNVEV (reference sequence). The CDR3 totals 14 residues. Trimming pared 6 bases from V and 3 bases from J, leaving 14 bases between. CDR3 nucleotides: TGTGCCAGCAGCCCCACAGGGATGCACACTGAAGCTTTCTTT. Protein product: CASSPTGMHTEAFF.